The 25 T cell receptor beta chains below come from one sample, sequenced in a study of HIV-infected patients and healthy controls. All unsorted peripheral T cells were captured because whole blood was used without fractionation. Reverse transcription used about 500 ng RNA and constant-region primers for alpha and beta. Alpha and beta chain libraries were made separately by chain-specific third strand synthesis with multiplexing indices. TCRdb processed the 5' RACE reads anew with MiXCR; each CDR3 protein has one entry. The table records 15,000 to 20,000 distinct CDR3 sequences, more than 8% of them present only once. The sequencing sample was made of blood. These receptors all stem from an adult in good health.

This clonotype turned up a few times. The chain links TRBV4-3 to TRBJ2-7; tentatively, D is TRBD1 (6 bases). The CDR3 extends over 16 amino acids. V was cut by 4 bases and J by 6 bases, with 22 bases left in between. CDR1 is LGHNA, CDR2 YSLEER, per germline. CDR3 residues: CASSPPRSVRGCEQYF. The CDR3 DNA is TGCGCCAGCAGCCCTCCTAGGAGTGTCAGGGGTTGCGAGCAGTACTTC.

This clonotype was seen only a few times. The CDR3 is CASSSERNEQYF. The DNA for the CDR3 is TGTGCCAGCAGTTCCGAGAGGAACGAGCAGTACTTC. This sequence joins TRBV28 and TRBJ2-7; D uncertain. The CDR3 spans 12 residues. Germline lookup yields CDR1 MDHEN and CDR2 SYDVKM. With 4 bases removed from V and 5 bases from J, the gap between germline ends came to 9 bases.

This clonotype was counted only a few times. This chain connects TRBV5-4 to TRBJ2-3; 13 bases align to TRBD2. V gave up 4 bases and J gave up 5 bases; unmatched junction bases: 7. This CDR3 contains 16 residues. Germline CDR1 reads SGHNT; CDR2 reads YYREEE (reference sequence). The CDR3 loop is CASSEGTSGIRDTQYF. DNA for the CDR3: TGTGCCAGCAGCGAGGGGACTAGCGGGATTCGAGATACGCAGTATTTT.

This clonotype was counted at least ten times. The J gene is TRBJ2-3, the V gene TRBV7-9; perhaps D is TRBD1 or TRBD2 (6 bases each). The CDR3 is 14 amino acids. Germline V lookup: CDR1 SEHNR, CDR2 FQNEAQ (reference sequence). Trimming shortened V by 11 bases and J by 2 bases, and 17 bases separated the two germline ends. The CDR3 DNA is TGTGCCTGCGCTCGCGGGGACACCACAGATACGCAGTATTTT. Translation gives CACARGDTTDTQYF.

The gene calls are TRBV29-1 and TRBJ2-5, with 7 bases aligning to TRBD2. Per the germline V gene, CDR1 is SQVTM and CDR2 is ANQGSEA. The CDR3 length is 15 residues. J was trimmed by 4 bases and V by 0 bases; bases with no gene match: 8. CDR3 region: CSVEDPRLARETQYF. In nucleotides, the CDR3 is TGCAGCGTTGAAGACCCTCGACTAGCTCGAGAGACCCAGTACTTC. Using reference TRBV29-1 and TRBJ2-5 for the parts outside the CDR3, the full variable domain is SAVISQKPSRDICQRGTSLTIQCQVDSQVTMMFWYRQQPGQSLTLIATANQGSEATYESGFVIDKFPISRPNLTFSTLTVSNMSPEDSSIYLCSVEDPRLARETQYFGPGTRLLVL.

This clonotype was observed a handful of times. The rearrangement uses TRBV30 and TRBJ1-6; the match to TRBD1 covers 9 bases. The CDR3 is 14 amino acids. Germline V gene sequence: CDR1 GTSNPN, CDR2 SVGIG (reference sequence). V lost 5 bases, J lost 10 bases, and 9 bases stayed unmatched. The CDR3 region has the DNA TGTGCCTGGCAGACAGGGGGAATTCGCTCACCCCTCCACTTT. This encodes CAWQTGGIRSPLHF.

This clonotype was picked up many times. V and J are TRBV18 and TRBJ2-1, with 11 bases identical to TRBD2. Germline CDR1 is KGHSH and CDR2 is LQKENI. The ends lost 3 bases at V and 0 bases at J; junction bases unmatched: 7. The CDR3 extends over 18 amino acids. DNA of the CDR3: TGTGCCAGCTCACCGACACCGGGACTAGCGGTCTCCTACAATGAGCAGTTCTTC. Translating it yields CASSPTPGLAVSYNEQFF.

In its sample, this clonotype was seen many times. J is TRBJ2-7 and V is TRBV12-3 or TRBV12-4; D remains unclear. The CDR3 is 12 residues long. V lost 1 base, J lost 7 bases, and 8 bases lay in between. CDR3 protein: CASSLGRVEQYF. In DNA form, the CDR3 reads TGTGCCAGCAGTTTAGGACGGGTGGAGCAGTACTTC.

The J gene is TRBJ2-3, the V gene TRBV11-2; 7 nucleotides align to TRBD2. Germline CDR1 and CDR2: SGHAT and FQNNGV. V shed 5 bases, J shed 1 base, and the junction held 6 bases outside the gene matches. The CDR3 is made up of 15 amino acids. The chain's CDR3 is CASSTRLAGTDTQYF. As DNA, the CDR3 is TGTGCCAGCAGCACCCGACTAGCAGGCACAGATACGCAGTATTTT.

The chain links TRBV27 to TRBJ2-1; maybe TRBD1 (6 bases). Trimming pared 6 bases from V and 8 bases from J, leaving 14 bases between. This CDR3 has 13 residues. Germline values: CDR1 MNHEY, CDR2 SMNVEV (reference sequence). CDR3 nucleotide sequence: TGTGCCAGCAGAACCGACAGGAATCATGAGCAGTTCTTC. This encodes CASRTDRNHEQFF.

This clonotype was counted at least ten times. This chain uses TRBV28 with TRBJ1-3; D unresolved. The CDR3 is made up of 11 amino acids. The V end was cut by 7 bases, the J end by 11 bases, with 12 bases between. Germline assignment: CDR1 MDHEN and CDR2 SYDVKM. CDR3 DNA: TGTGCCAGCACCTCTAAAGGCGCCATATATTTT. As protein: CASTSKGAIYF. The full variable domain, with the rest looked up from reference TRBV28 and TRBJ1-3, is DVKVTQSSRYLVKRTGEKVFLECVQDMDHENMFWYRQDPGLGLRLIYFSYDVKMKEKGDIPEGYSVSREKKERFSLILESASTNQTSMYLCASTSKGAIYFGEGSWLTVV.

By sample share, this clonotype is medium-sized. This chain links TRBV2 with TRBJ2-7, with unresolved D. CDR1 is SNHLY and CDR2 is FYNNEI in the germline V gene. This CDR3 has 10 residues. The V gene lost 4 bases and the J gene lost 4 bases, with 2 bases spanning the gap. CDR3 nucleotide sequence: TGTGCCAGCAGTGGGTACGAGCAGTACTTC. The encoded protein is CASSGYEQYF.

This clonotype was detected only a few times. CDR3 loop: CASRDIINEKLFF. The DNA of the CDR3 is TGTGCCAGCCGGGACATTATCAATGAAAAACTGTTTTTT. The V call is TRBV6-1, the J call TRBJ1-4, with a possible D match to TRBD1 (6 bases). The CDR3 spans 13 residues. The germline V gene encodes CDR1 MNHNS and CDR2 SASEGT. V gave up 8 bases and J gave up 5 bases, with 12 bases separating them.

This clonotype was detected ten times or more. For the CDR3, the DNA is TGTGCCAGCAGGGCCCAGGGGTGGAATGAAAAACTGTTTTTT. Translating it yields CASRAQGWNEKLFF. The chain is built from TRBV12-3 or TRBV12-4 and TRBJ1-4; a weak D match, TRBD1 (6 bases). The CDR3 has 14 residues. Between the trimmed V and J ends, which lost 6 bases and 5 bases, there was a span of 13 bases.

This clonotype was counted at least ten times. This rearrangement joins TRBV4-1 to TRBJ2-1; 13 bases match TRBD2. This CDR3 is 21 amino acids long. V dropped 4 bases and J dropped 0; count of bases not matched to a gene: 15. CDR1 is MGHRA and CDR2 is YSYEKL in the germline V gene. CDR3 protein: CASSRLSALLAGGSSYNEQFF. CDR3 nucleotide sequence: TGCGCCAGCAGCCGCCTTTCTGCGCTACTAGCGGGGGGGAGCTCCTACAATGAGCAGTTCTTC.

This clonotype was recorded many times. The rearrangement joins TRBV4-2 to TRBJ2-3; TRBD2 matches at 8 bases. Germline V lookup: CDR1 LGHNA, CDR2 YNFKEQ. V lost 0 bases and J lost 4; bases outside the gene matches: 3. The CDR3 contains 15 residues. The CDR3 protein is CASSQDRGGPDTQYF. The CDR3 bases are TGTGCCAGCAGCCAAGATCGGGGGGGCCCAGATACGCAGTATTTT.

This clonotype occurred a few times. The chain recombines TRBV28 with TRBJ1-2, with no clear D. Trimming removed 7 bases at V and 1 base at J, with 13 bases between. The CDR3 contains 14 residues. From germline, CDR1 is MDHEN and CDR2 SYDVKM. In nucleotides, the CDR3 is TGTGCCAGCACCCCGGCGGACGGTAACTATGGCTACACCTTC. This sequence encodes CASTPADGNYGYTF.

This clonotype was counted at least ten times. The chain combines TRBV5-1 with TRBJ2-1, with D uncertain. From germline, CDR1 is SGHRS and CDR2 YFSETQ. The CDR3 covers 15 residues. V was pared by 4 bases and J by 12 bases, with 23 bases between. The CDR3 sequence: CASSPPASSIRVQFF. The DNA of the CDR3 is TGCGCCAGCAGCCCGCCTGCGTCAAGCATTCGTGTGCAGTTCTTC.

The sample holds many counts of this clonotype. This sequence joins TRBV28 and TRBJ1-5; D ambiguous. CDR1 is MDHEN and CDR2 is SYDVKM in the germline V gene. V was cut by 6 bases and J by 6 bases, with 15 bases left in between. The CDR3 is made up of 14 amino acids. The CDR3 protein is CASSLSMGSQPQHF. As DNA, the CDR3 is TGTGCCAGCAGCCTAAGCATGGGTAGTCAGCCCCAGCATTTT.

The table lists this clonotype with a count of one. A much bigger clone sits one base away, suggesting this may be a read error. The V gene is TRBV6-2 or TRBV6-3, the J gene TRBJ2-3, with D perhaps TRBD2 (6 bases). V lost 7 bases and J lost 3, with 20 bases in between. The CDR3 runs 16 residues. The germline CDR1 and CDR2 sequences are MNHEY and SVGEGT. CDR3 amino acids: CASNEAATSNTDTQYF. In DNA, the CDR3 is TGTGCCAGCAACGAAGCCGCGACTAGTAATACAGATACGCAGTATTTT.

There are many counts of this clonotype. An end of the junction does not agree with germline; a read error may underlie this. The chain recombines TRBV6-5 with TRBJ2-4; D gene unclear. The CDR3 extends over 13 amino acids. Germline lookup yields CDR1 MNHEY and CDR2 SVGAGI. CDR3 residues: CASSVWAKDIQYF. The CDR3 DNA is TGTGCCAGCAGCGTATGGGCCAAAGACATTCAGTACTTC.

This chain joins TRBV10-3 and TRBJ1-5; D is undetermined. The CDR3 length is 12 residues. CDR1 is ENHRY and CDR2 is SYGVKD in the germline V gene. Trimming pared 3 bases from V and 2 bases from J, leaving 2 bases between. For the CDR3, the DNA is TGTGCCATCAGTGATGGCAATCAGCCCCAGCATTTT. This codes for CAISDGNQPQHF.

This clonotype has ten or more counts. The chain employs TRBV5-1 and TRBJ2-5, with 7 bases that match TRBD1. From germline, CDR1 is SGHRS and CDR2 YFSETQ. V lost 4 bases and J lost 5; bases outside the gene matches: 8. This CDR3 has 14 residues. The CDR3 DNA is TGCGCCAGCAGCCCGACAGGGATCAAGGAGACCCAGTACTTC. It is translated as CASSPTGIKETQYF.

The V gene is TRBV4-2, the J gene TRBJ1-5, with D perhaps TRBD1 (6 bases). V was pared by 0 bases and J by 4 bases, with 13 bases between. This CDR3 contains 16 residues. Per germline, CDR1 LGHNA and CDR2 YNFKEQ. Here the CDR3 DNA reads TGTGCCAGCAGCCAAGATACCCTGGACAGAAATCAGCCCCAGCATTTT. Residues: CASSQDTLDRNQPQHF.

This clonotype was counted ten times or more. The chain uses TRBV7-2 and TRBJ2-7, with 10 bases lining up with TRBD1. Trimming removed 6 bases from V and 2 bases from J; junction bases left unmatched: 7. CDR3 length equals 15 residues. CDR1 is SGHTA and CDR2 is FQGNSA in the germline V gene. CDR3 sequence reads: CASSLGTGVTYEQYF. The CDR3 nucleotides are TGTGCCAGCAGTTTGGGGACAGGGGTGACCTACGAGCAGTACTTC.